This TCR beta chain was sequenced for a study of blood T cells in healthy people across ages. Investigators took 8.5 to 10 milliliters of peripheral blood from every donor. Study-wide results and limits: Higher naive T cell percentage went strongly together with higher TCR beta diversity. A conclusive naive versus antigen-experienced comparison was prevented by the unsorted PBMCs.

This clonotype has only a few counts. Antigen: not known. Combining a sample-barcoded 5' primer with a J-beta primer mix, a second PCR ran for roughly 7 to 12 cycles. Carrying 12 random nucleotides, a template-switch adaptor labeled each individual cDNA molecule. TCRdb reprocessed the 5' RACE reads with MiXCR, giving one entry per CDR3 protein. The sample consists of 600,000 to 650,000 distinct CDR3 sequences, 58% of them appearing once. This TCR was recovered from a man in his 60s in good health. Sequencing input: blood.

As DNA, the CDR3 is TGCAGTGCAGCCCTACAGGGGGCCAAAAACATTCAGTACTTC. It specifies CSAALQGAKNIQYF. The gene calls are TRBV20-1 and TRBJ2-4, with TRBD1 matching over 7 bases. The CDR3 sequence is 14 residues long. V lost 6 bases and J lost 1; bases outside the gene matches: 6. CDR1 is DFQATT and CDR2 is SNEGSKA in the germline V gene (reference sequence).